This entry lists 4 T cell receptor beta chains sequenced from one sample in a study of OX40 agonist ivuxolimab in advanced cancers. Library preparation was by the immunoSEQ multiplex PCR assay. What TCRdb holds here is the immuneACCESS table cut down to in-frame rearrangements. Part of the clones is not present; checked against another copy, under half of the missing clones reflect an unresolved V gene, and the others are unexplained. The sample table shows some 41,000 clones, and 89% are seen once. Less than 0.7% of the sample rests with the top ten. The specimen comprised CD4+ or CD8+ T cells sorted from blood, sampled in a trial of the OX40 agonist ivuxolimab. The receptor set was obtained from an adult with an advanced solid tumor such as melanoma, head and neck, liver or kidney cancer.

This chain links TRBV6-1 with TRBJ1-5; 7 positions match TRBD1. This CDR3 comprises 14 residues. Trimming took 6 bases from V and 2 from J; bases not matched to a gene: 4. Germline lookup yields CDR1 MNHNS and CDR2 SASEGT. CDR3 loop: CASRVDRGNQPQHF. Written as DNA, the CDR3 is TGTGCCAGCAGAGTTGACAGGGGCAATCAGCCCCAGCATTTT.

The V and J genes are TRBV7-3 and TRBJ2-1; perhaps TRBD2 as D (6 bases). The CDR3 is made up of 14 amino acids. Trimming took 3 bases from V and 0 from J, leaving 6 bases between them. Germline values: CDR1 SGHTA, CDR2 FQGTGA. The CDR3 reads CASSFGSSYNEQFF. The CDR3, as DNA: TGTGCCAGCAGCTTCGGGAGCTCCTACAATGAGCAGTTCTTC. The variable domain in full, with the rest retrieved from reference TRBV7-3 and TRBJ2-1, is GAGVSQTPSNKVTEKGKYVELRCDPISGHTALYWYRQSLGQGPEFLIYFQGTGAADDSGLPNDRFFAVRPEGSVSTLKIQRTERGDSAVYLCASSFGSSYNEQFFGPGTRLTVL.

CDR3 amino acids: CASSKKGDATYEQYF. In DNA form, the CDR3 reads TGTGCCAGCAGTAAAAAGGGAGACGCAACCTACGAGCAGTACTTC. The chain is built from TRBV27 and TRBJ2-7; D perhaps matches TRBD2 (5 bases). V lost 5 bases and J 2 bases, leaving 16 bases between the germline ends. CDR3 length equals 15 residues. In germline, CDR1 is MNHEY, CDR2 SMNVEV (reference sequence).

This rearrangement joins TRBV11-3 to TRBJ2-2; 12 nucleotides line up with TRBD2. Germline CDR1 reads SGHNT; CDR2 reads YENEEA. The ends lost 5 bases at V and 6 bases at J; junction bases unmatched: 4. The CDR3 contains 15 residues. CDR3 nucleotides: TGTGCCAGCAGCCAACTAGCGGGGGGATCCGGGGAGCTGTTTTTT. Its translation: CASSQLAGGSGELFF. Based on the CDR3 plus reference TRBV11-3 and TRBJ2-2, the full variable domain is EAGVVQSPRYKIIEKKQPVAFWCNPISGHNTLYWYLQNLGQGPELLIRYENEEAVDDSQLPKDRFSAERLKGVDSTLKIQPAELGDSAVYLCASSQLAGGSGELFFGEGSRLTVL.